This TCR beta chain was documented in a study of identical twins. Whole-study findings and limits: Insertions were reduced in abundant cord blood beta clonotypes but not in memory repertoires. Models, which agreed with sharing between unrelated individuals, nonetheless underestimated the out-of-frame TCR alpha sharing seen in monozygotic twins.

A template switching step contributed a universal primer site, while unique molecular identifiers were present in the cDNA. In TCRdb, the 5' RACE reads were re-called with MiXCR into one record per CDR3 protein. The table records hundreds of thousands of distinct CDR3 sequences, roughly 6.2% of them present only once. Each donor (without exception) was a healthy Caucasian. This clonotype has a count of ten or more. Its antigen is unidentified. The CDR3 covers 14 residues. Trimming shortened V by 1 base and J by 4 bases, and 7 bases separated the two germline ends. Germline values: CDR1 SGHTA, CDR2 FQGNSA.

Sequenced sample: naive T cells sorted from blood. The TCR was taken from a man in his late teens or twenties in good health. This chain connects TRBV7-2 to TRBJ2-2, with no clear D. The chain's CDR3 is CASSLDYVTGELFF. The CDR3 DNA reads TGTGCCAGCAGCTTAGACTACGTCACCGGGGAGCTGTTTTTT.